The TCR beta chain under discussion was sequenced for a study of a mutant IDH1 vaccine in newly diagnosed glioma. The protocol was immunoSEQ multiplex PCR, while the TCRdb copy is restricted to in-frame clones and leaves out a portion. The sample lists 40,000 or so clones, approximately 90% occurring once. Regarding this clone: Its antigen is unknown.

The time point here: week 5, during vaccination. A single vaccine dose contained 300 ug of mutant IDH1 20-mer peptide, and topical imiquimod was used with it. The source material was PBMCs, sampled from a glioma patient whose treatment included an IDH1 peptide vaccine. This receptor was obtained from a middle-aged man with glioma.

CDR3 protein: CASSSTTRETQYF. In DNA form, the CDR3 reads TGTGCCAGTAGTTCGACTACCCGGGAGACCCAGTACTTC. The rearrangement joins TRBV19 to TRBJ2-5; weak D call: TRBD2 (5 bases). V was pared by 5 bases and J by 5 bases, with 12 bases between. The germline gives CDR1 LNHDA, CDR2 SQIVND (reference sequence). This CDR3 is built from 13 residues.